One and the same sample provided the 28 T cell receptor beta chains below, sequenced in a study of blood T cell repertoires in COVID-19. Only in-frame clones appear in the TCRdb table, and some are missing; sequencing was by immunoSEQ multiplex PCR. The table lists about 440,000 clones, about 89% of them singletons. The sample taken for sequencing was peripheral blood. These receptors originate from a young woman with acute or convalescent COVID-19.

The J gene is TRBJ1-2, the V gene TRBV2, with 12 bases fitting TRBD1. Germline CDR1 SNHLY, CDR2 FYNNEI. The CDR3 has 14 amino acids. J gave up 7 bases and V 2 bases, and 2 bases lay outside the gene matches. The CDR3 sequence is CASSERGQGAGYTF. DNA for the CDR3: TGTGCCAGCAGTGAACGGGGACAGGGGGCTGGCTACACCTTC.

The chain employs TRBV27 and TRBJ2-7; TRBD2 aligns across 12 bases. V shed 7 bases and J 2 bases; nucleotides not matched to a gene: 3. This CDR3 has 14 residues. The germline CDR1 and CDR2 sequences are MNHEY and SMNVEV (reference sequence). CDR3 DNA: TGTGCCAGCAAGACTAGCGGGGGAGCCTACGAGCAGTACTTC. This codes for CASKTSGGAYEQYF.

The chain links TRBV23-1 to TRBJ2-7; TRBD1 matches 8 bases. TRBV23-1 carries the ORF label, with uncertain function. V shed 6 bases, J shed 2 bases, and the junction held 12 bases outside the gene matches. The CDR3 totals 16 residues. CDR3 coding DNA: TGCGCCAGCAGCCCCCGGCGGGACAGGCCAACCTACGAGCAGTACTTC. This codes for CASSPRRDRPTYEQYF.

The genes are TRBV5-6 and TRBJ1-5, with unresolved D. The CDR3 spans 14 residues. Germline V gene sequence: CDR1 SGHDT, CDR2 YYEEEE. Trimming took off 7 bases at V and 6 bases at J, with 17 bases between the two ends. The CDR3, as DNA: TGTGCCAGCCGTCATTACAAGTCCAGTCAGCCCCAGCATTTT. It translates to CASRHYKSSQPQHF.

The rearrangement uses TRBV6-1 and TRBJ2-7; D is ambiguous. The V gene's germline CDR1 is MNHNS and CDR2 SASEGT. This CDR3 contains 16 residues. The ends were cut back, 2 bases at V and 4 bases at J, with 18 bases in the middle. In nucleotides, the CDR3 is TGTGCCAGCAGTGAACCACCCTCCCGGTATCTTTACGAGCAGTACTTC. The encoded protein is CASSEPPSRYLYEQYF.

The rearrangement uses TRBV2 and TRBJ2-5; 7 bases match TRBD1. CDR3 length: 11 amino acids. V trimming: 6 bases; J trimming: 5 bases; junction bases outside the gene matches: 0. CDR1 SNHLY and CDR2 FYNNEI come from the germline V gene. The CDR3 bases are TGTGCCAGCAGACAGGGGGAGACCCAGTACTTC. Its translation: CASRQGETQYF.

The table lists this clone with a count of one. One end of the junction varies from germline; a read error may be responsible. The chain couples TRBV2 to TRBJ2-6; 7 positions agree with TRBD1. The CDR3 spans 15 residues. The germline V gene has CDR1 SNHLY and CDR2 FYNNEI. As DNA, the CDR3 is TGTGCCAGCAGTTTAGGACAGGTTGGGACCAACGTCCTGACTTTC. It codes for CASSLGQVGTNVLTF.

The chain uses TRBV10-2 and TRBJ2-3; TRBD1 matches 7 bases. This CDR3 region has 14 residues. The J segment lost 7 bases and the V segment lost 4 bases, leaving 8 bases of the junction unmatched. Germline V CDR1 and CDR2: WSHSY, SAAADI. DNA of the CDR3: TGCGCCAGCAGTGGAAACAGGGGTGTAAATACGCAGTATTTT. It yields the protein CASSGNRGVNTQYF.

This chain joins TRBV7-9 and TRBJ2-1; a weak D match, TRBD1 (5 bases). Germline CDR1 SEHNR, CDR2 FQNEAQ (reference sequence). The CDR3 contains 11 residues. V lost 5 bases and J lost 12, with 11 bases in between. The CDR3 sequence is CASSGRVGQFF. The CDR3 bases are TGTGCCAGCAGCGGCAGGGTGGGGCAGTTCTTC.

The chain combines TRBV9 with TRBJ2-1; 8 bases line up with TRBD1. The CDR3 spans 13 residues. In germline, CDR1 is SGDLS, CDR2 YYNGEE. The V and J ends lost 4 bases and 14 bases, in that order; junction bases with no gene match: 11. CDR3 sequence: CASSQGATLGEFF. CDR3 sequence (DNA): TGTGCCAGCAGCCAGGGGGCTACCCTTGGGGAGTTCTTC.

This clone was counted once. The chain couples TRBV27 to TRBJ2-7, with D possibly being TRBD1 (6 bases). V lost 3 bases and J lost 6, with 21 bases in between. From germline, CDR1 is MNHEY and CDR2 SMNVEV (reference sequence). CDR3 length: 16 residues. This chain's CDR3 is CASSFSPFRGECEQYF. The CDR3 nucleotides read TGTGCCAGCAGTTTTTCCCCGTTCAGGGGTGAGTGCGAGCAGTACTTC.

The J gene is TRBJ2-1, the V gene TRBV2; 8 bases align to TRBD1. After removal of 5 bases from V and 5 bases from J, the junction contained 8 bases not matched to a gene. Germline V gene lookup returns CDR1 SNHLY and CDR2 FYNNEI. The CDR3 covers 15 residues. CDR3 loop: CASSFQPGQDNEQFF. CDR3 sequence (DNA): TGTGCCAGCAGTTTTCAACCGGGACAGGACAATGAGCAGTTCTTC.

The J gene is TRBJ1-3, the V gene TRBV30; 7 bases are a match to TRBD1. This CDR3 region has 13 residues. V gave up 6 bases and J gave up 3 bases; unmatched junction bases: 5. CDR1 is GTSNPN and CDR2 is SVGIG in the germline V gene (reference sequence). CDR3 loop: CACLGQVGNTIYF. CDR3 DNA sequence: TGTGCCTGTCTAGGACAGGTTGGAAACACCATATATTTT.

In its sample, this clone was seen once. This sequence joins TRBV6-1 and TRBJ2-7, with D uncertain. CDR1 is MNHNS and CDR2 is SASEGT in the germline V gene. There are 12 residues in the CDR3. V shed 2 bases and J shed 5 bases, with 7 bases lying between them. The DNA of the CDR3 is TGTGCCAGCAGTGAACTCGGAGACGAGCAGTACTTC. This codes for CASSELGDEQYF.

CDR3 in DNA: TGTGCCAGCAGCCAAGAGGAGCGCCATACGCAGTATTTT. Translation: CASSQEERHTQYF. The chain couples TRBV14 to TRBJ2-3; D is unclear. Germline assignment: CDR1 SGHDN and CDR2 FVKESK. This CDR3 comprises 13 residues. Trimming took off 0 bases at V and 7 bases at J, with 8 bases between the two ends.

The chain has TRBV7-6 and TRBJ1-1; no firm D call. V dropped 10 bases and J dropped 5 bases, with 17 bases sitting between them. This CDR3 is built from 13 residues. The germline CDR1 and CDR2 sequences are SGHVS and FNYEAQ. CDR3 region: CAIHEDPGTEAFF. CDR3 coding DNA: TGTGCCATCCATGAGGATCCGGGGACTGAAGCTTTCTTT.

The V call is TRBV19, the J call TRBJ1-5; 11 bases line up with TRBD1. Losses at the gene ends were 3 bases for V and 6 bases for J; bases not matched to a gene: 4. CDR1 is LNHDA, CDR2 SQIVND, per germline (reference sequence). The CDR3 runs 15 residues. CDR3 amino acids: CASSMGTGGPQPQHF. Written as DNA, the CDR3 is TGTGCCAGTAGTATGGGGACAGGGGGTCCTCAGCCCCAGCATTTT.

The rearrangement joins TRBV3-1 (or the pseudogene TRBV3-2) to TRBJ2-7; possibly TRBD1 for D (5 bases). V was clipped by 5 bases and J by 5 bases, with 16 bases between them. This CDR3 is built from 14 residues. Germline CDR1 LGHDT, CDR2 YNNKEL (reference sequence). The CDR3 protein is CASSSDSLPHEQYF. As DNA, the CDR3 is TGTGCCAGCAGCTCAGACAGTCTCCCCCACGAGCAGTACTTC.

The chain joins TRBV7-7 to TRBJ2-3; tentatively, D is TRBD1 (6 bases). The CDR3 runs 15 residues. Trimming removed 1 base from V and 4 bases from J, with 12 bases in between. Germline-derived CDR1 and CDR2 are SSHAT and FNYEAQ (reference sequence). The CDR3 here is CASSLGRGISDTQYF. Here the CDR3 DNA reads TGTGCCAGCAGCTTAGGCAGGGGTATATCAGATACGCAGTATTTT.

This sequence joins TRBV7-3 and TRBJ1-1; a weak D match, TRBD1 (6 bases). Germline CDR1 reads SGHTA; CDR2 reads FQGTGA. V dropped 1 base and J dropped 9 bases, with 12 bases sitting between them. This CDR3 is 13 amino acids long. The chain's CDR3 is CASSLNFGTKAFF. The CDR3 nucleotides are TGTGCCAGCAGCTTAAATTTTGGGACAAAAGCTTTCTTT.

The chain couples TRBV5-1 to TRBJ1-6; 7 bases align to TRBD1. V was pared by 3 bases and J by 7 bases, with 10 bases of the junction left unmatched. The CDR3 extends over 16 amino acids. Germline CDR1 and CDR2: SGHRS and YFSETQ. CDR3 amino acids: CASSSTGDTRNSPLHF. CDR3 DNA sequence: TGCGCCAGCAGCTCCACAGGGGACACTCGGAATTCACCCCTCCACTTT. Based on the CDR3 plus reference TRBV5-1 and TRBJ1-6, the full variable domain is KAGVTQTPRYLIKTRGQQVTLSCSPISGHRSVSWYQQTPGQGLQFLFEYFSETQRNKGNFPGRFSGRQFSNSRSEMNVSTLELGDSALYLCASSSTGDTRNSPLHFGNGTRLTVT.

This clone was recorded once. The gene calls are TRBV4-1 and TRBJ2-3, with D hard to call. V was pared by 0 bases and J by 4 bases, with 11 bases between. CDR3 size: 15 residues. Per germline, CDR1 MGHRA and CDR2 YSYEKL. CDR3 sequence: CASSQDLIGSDTQYF. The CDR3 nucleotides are TGCGCCAGCAGCCAAGATTTGATCGGGTCAGATACGCAGTATTTT.

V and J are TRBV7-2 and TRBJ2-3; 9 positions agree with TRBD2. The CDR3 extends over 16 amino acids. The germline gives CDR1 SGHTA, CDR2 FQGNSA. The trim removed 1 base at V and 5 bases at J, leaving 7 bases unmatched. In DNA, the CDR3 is TGTGCCAGCAGCTTAGTCGTGGCGGGGGGGCAAGATACGCAGTATTTT. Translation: CASSLVVAGGQDTQYF.

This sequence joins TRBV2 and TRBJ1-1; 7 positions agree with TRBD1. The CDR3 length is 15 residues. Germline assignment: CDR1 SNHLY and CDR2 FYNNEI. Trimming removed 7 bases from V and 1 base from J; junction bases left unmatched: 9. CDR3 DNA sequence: TGTGCCAGCACCTCGAGGGGGGACAGGAACACTGAAGCTTTCTTT. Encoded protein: CASTSRGDRNTEAFF.

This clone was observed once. The CDR3 nucleotides read TGTGCCAGCAGCTTAACAGGGTCGAGTTCGGAGACCCAGTACTTC. Its protein is CASSLTGSSSETQYF. The rearrangement links TRBV7-2 to TRBJ2-5, with D perhaps matching TRBD1 (6 bases). Germline V lookup: CDR1 SGHTA, CDR2 FQGNSA. V gave up 2 bases and J gave up 5 bases, with 15 bases separating them. The CDR3 length is 15 residues.

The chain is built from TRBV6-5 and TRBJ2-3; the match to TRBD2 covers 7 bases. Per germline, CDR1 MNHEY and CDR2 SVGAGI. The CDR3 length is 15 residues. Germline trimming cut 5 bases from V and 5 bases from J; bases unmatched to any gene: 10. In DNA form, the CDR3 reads TGTGCCAGCAGTCCACGGGGGGTCGGCGGAGATACGCAGTATTTT. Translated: CASSPRGVGGDTQYF.

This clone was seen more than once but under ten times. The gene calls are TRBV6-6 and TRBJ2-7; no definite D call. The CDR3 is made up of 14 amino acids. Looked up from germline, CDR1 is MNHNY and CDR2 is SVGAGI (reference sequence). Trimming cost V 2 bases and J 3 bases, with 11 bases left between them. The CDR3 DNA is TGTGCCAGCAGTTACGCACAGCCTTACTACGAGCAGTACTTC. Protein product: CASSYAQPYYEQYF.

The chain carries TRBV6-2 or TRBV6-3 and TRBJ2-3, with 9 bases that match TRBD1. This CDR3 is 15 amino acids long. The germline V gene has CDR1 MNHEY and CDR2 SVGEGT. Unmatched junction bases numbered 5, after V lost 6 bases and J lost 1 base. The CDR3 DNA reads TGTGCCAGCAGCTTCCGACAGGGGGGCACAGATACGCAGTATTTT. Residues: CASSFRQGGTDTQYF.